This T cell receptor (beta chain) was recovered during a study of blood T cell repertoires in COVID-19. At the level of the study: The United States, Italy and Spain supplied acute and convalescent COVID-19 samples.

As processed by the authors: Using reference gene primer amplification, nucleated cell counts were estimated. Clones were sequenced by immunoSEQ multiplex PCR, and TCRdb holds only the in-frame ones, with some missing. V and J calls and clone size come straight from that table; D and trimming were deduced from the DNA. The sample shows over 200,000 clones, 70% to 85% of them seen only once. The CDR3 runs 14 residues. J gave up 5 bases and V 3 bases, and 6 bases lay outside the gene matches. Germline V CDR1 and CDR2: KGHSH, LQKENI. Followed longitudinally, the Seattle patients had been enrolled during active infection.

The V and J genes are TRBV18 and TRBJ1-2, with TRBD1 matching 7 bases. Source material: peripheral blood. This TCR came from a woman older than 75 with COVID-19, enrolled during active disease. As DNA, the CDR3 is TGTGCCAGCTCACCCGGGACAGATCCTTATGGCTACACCTTC. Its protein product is CASSPGTDPYGYTF.